The 22 T cell receptor beta chains presented below share a single source sample, sequenced in a study of cytomegalovirus exposure and HLA in healthy donors listed by TCRdb under 2017. Library creation used the immunoSEQ multiplex PCR assay. The multiplex PCR relied on a mix of 60 forward primers for TCR Vbeta segments and 13 reverse primers for TCR Jbeta segments. The clones in this table, taken by TCRdb from immuneACCESS, are in-frame only. Not every clone is retained; where verified, under half of the shortfall comes from an unresolved V gene, and the cause of the rest is unknown. The sample table holds roughly 150,000 clones, of which roughly four fifths were seen once. The ten top clones hold 5% to 6.5% of the sample. Source material: PBMCs. These receptors were taken from a man in his thirties or forties in good health and CMV-seropositive.

V is TRBV7-9 and J is TRBJ1-5; maybe TRBD1 (5 bases). CDR1 is SEHNR, CDR2 FQNEAQ, per germline (reference sequence). V lost 1 base to trimming and J lost 7 bases, with 8 bases between them. This CDR3 comprises 13 residues. CDR3 in DNA: TGTGCCAGCAGCTTAGGGGGCGAGCAGCCCCAGCATTTT. Translation: CASSLGGEQPQHF.

The chain uses TRBV5-1 and TRBJ1-2; no clear D gene. The V end was cut by 4 bases, the J end by 5 bases, with 18 bases between. Germline V gene lookup returns CDR1 SGHRS and CDR2 YFSETQ. This CDR3 has 15 residues. The CDR3 sequence is CASSPVPASGYGYTF. CDR3 in DNA: TGCGCCAGCAGCCCCGTTCCGGCGTCGGGGTATGGCTACACCTTC.

This clone was seen just once. Mismatch with germline at one junction end may stem from a read error. The chain is built from TRBV7-6 and TRBJ2-7, with TRBD1 matching 7 bases. The CDR3 is 14 amino acids. Germline V gene data show CDR1 as SGHVS and CDR2 as FNYEAQ. This CDR3 reads CAGSLYSGGYEQYF. CDR3 DNA sequence: TGTGCCGGCAGCTTATATTCAGGGGGCTACGAGCAGTACTTC.

J is TRBJ2-1 and V is TRBV6-4; D is possibly TRBD2 (6 bases). CDR3 size: 15 residues. V lost 2 bases to trimming and J lost 3 bases, with 11 bases between them. The germline V gene has CDR1 MRHNA and CDR2 SNTAGT. The CDR3 reads CASSDGAGDYNEQFF. CDR3 in DNA: TGTGCCAGCAGTGACGGAGCGGGCGACTACAATGAGCAGTTCTTC.

CDR3 sequence reads: CASSLRASSYNEQFF. In DNA, the CDR3 is TGTGCCAGCAGCCTCAGGGCCAGCTCCTACAATGAGCAGTTCTTC. The chain employs TRBV28 and TRBJ2-1; possible D gene TRBD1, 5 bases. Trimming left V 6 bases short and J 0 bases short, with 12 bases between. In germline, CDR1 is MDHEN, CDR2 SYDVKM. The CDR3 contains 15 residues.

This clone was observed a single time. The gene calls are TRBV7-2 and TRBJ1-5, with 7 bases fitting TRBD1. The CDR3 sequence is 14 residues long. Germline V gene sequence: CDR1 SGHTA, CDR2 FQGNSA. With V trimmed by 3 bases and J by 7 bases, 6 bases remained unmatched. This CDR3 reads CASSFRQGEQPQHF. CDR3 sequence (DNA): TGTGCCAGCAGCTTCCGACAGGGAGAACAGCCCCAGCATTTT.

This chain links TRBV18 with TRBJ2-7; 9 bases agree with TRBD1. Unmatched junction bases numbered 6, after V lost 3 bases and J lost 3 bases. The germline V gene has CDR1 KGHSH and CDR2 LQKENI. There are 15 residues in the CDR3. CDR3 region: CASSPGDRARYEQYF. Here the CDR3 DNA reads TGTGCCAGCTCACCGGGGGACAGGGCTCGCTACGAGCAGTACTTC.

This rearrangement joins TRBV10-2 to TRBJ2-7; 9 bases are shared with TRBD2. Germline CDR1 reads WSHSY; CDR2 reads SAAADI. This CDR3 is 14 amino acids long. V lost 6 bases to trimming and J lost 2 bases; unmatched junction nucleotides: 5. CDR3 loop: CASRASGATYEQYF. The CDR3 DNA reads TGCGCCAGCAGGGCTAGCGGGGCGACCTACGAGCAGTACTTC.

This chain joins TRBV19 and TRBJ2-7, with 7 bases that match TRBD2. CDR3 size: 15 residues. Trimming cost V 6 bases and J 1 base; bases outside gene matches: 9. Germline CDR1 is LNHDA and CDR2 is SQIVND (reference sequence). The CDR3 spells CASRSQGGESYEQYF. CDR3 in DNA: TGTGCCAGTAGGTCGCAGGGAGGGGAGTCCTACGAGCAGTACTTC.

A single count supports this clone. V and J are TRBV28 and TRBJ2-7; perhaps TRBD1 as D (6 bases). The V gene's germline CDR1 is MDHEN and CDR2 SYDVKM. Trimming left V 2 bases short and J 0 bases short, with 8 bases between. The CDR3 covers 14 residues. The CDR3 sequence is CASSLTGSSYEQYF. The CDR3 bases are TGTGCCAGCAGTTTAACAGGGAGCTCCTACGAGCAGTACTTC.

The chain has TRBV29-1 and TRBJ2-2; unclear D gene. The CDR3 totals 13 residues. V lost 3 bases and J 4 bases, leaving 9 bases between the germline ends. Germline lookup yields CDR1 SQVTM and CDR2 ANQGSEA. CDR3 residues: CSVEHRATGELFF. The CDR3 bases are TGCAGCGTTGAGCACAGAGCCACCGGGGAGCTGTTTTTT.

This sequence joins TRBV9 and TRBJ2-5; 8 nucleotides line up with TRBD2. This CDR3 spans 14 amino acids. Germline CDR1 SGDLS, CDR2 YYNGEE. V shed 4 bases and J 2 bases; nucleotides not matched to a gene: 4. The CDR3 loop is CASSRSGGQETQYF. In nucleotides, the CDR3 is TGTGCCAGCAGCAGAAGCGGGGGACAAGAGACCCAGTACTTC.

Comments on this clone: At one boundary the junction diverges from the germline segment, which might be a read error. This chain connects TRBV18 to TRBJ1-6; 8 bases match TRBD1. The CDR3 contains 16 residues. CDR1 and CDR2 from the germline V gene are KGHSH and LQKENI. The CDR3 DNA is TGTGCCAGCTCTCCACGACAGACAGGGGATCATTCACCCCTCCACTTT. Protein sequence: CASSPRQTGDHSPLHF.

The chain recombines TRBV20-1 with TRBJ1-4; D call uncertain. Germline CDR1 DFQATT, CDR2 SNEGSKA (reference sequence). The V gene lost 3 bases and the J gene lost 5 bases, with 4 bases spanning the gap. The CDR3 totals 11 residues. CDR3 sequence: CSARRNEKLFF. DNA of the CDR3: TGCAGTGCTAGGCGAAATGAAAAACTGTTTTTT.

The chain employs TRBV9 and TRBJ2-1, with TRBD1 matching over 9 bases. Per germline, CDR1 SGDLS and CDR2 YYNGEE. Trimming took 6 bases from V and 7 from J; bases not matched to a gene: 14. This CDR3 region has 16 residues. The CDR3 is CASTPREATGGNEQFF. The CDR3 nucleotides are TGTGCCAGCACTCCCCGGGAGGCGACAGGGGGGAATGAGCAGTTCTTC.

This clone was counted once. Germline is not matched at one junction end, which may reflect a read error. This sequence joins TRBV7-9 and TRBJ2-1, with a possible D match to TRBD2 (6 bases). Germline V gene lookup returns CDR1 SEHNR and CDR2 FQNEAQ (reference sequence). CDR3 length: 16 residues. The CDR3 sequence: CSSSLIRTTSYNEQFF. The CDR3 nucleotides are TGTTCCAGCAGCTTAATTCGGACTACCTCCTACAATGAGCAGTTCTTC.

The chain links TRBV6-6 to TRBJ1-1, with 8 bases aligning to TRBD1. The V gene end was trimmed by 5 bases and the J gene end by 5 bases; junction bases not matched to a gene: 4. Germline V gives CDR1 MNHNY, CDR2 SVGAGI (reference sequence). The CDR3 runs to 13 residues. The CDR3 region is CASSADRETEAFF. DNA for the CDR3: TGTGCCAGCAGTGCGGACAGGGAGACTGAAGCTTTCTTT.

Written as DNA, the CDR3 is TGTGCCAGCCGATCTTGGACAGGGCCCAATCAGCCCCAGCATTTT. Translated, it gives CASRSWTGPNQPQHF. V is TRBV28 and J is TRBJ1-5; TRBD1 agrees at 8 bases. This CDR3 has 15 residues. CDR1 is MDHEN and CDR2 is SYDVKM in the germline V gene. The ends lost 8 bases at V and 3 bases at J; junction bases unmatched: 9.

The sample holds a few counts of this clone. The V gene is TRBV18, the J gene TRBJ1-5, with unresolved D. Germline V gene sequence: CDR1 KGHSH, CDR2 LQKENI. The length of the CDR3 is 15 residues. Trimming took off 3 bases at V and 2 bases at J, with 11 bases between the two ends. CDR3 nucleotides: TGTGCCAGCTCACCGAGGCGGGAACGCAATCAGCCCCAGCATTTT. Translating it yields CASSPRRERNQPQHF.

The chain recombines TRBV19 with TRBJ2-1; D perhaps matches TRBD1 (5 bases). This CDR3 has 15 amino acids. Trimming removed 5 bases at V and 0 bases at J, with 11 bases between. CDR1 and CDR2 (germline): LNHDA, SQIVND (reference sequence). CDR3 loop: CASSEQVSSYNEQFF. Written as DNA, the CDR3 is TGTGCCAGTAGTGAACAGGTCAGCTCCTACAATGAGCAGTTCTTC.

This clone has more than one count but fewer than ten. The chain links TRBV5-1 to TRBJ1-1; 8 bases match TRBD1. CDR1 is SGHRS, CDR2 YFSETQ, per germline. The trim removed 2 bases at V and 5 bases at J, leaving 5 bases unmatched. CDR3 size: 14 residues. CDR3 sequence (DNA): TGCGCCAGCAGCTTCGGCCGACAGGGGACTGAAGCTTTCTTT. This codes for CASSFGRQGTEAFF.

J is TRBJ1-4 and V is TRBV25-1, with TRBD1 as a possible D gene (5 bases). In germline, CDR1 is MGHDK, CDR2 SYGVNS. Deletions cut 4 bases from V and 2 bases from J, with 17 bases between. This CDR3 is built from 17 residues. The CDR3 DNA reads as TGTGCCAGCAGTGCTTTGGACCACTCAGGGACTAATGAAAAACTGTTTTTT. This codes for CASSALDHSGTNEKLFF.